The 9 T cell receptor beta chains in this list originate from one sample, sequenced in a study of PD-L1 blockade in urothelial cancer. Assay used: immunoSEQ multiplex PCR; TCRdb lists only in-frame clones, some missing. The sample records around 110,000 clones, approximately 90% being singletons. Time point defined: peripheral blood 6 weeks after treatment start. The sample in question was PBMCs, obtained around atezolizumab (anti-PD-L1) treatment. The receptors shown here come from a man aged 55 to 70 with urothelial cancer.

The rearrangement joins TRBV5-1 to TRBJ1-4, with TRBD1 identical over 7 bases. CDR3 length: 15 amino acids. Germline CDR1 is SGHRS and CDR2 is YFSETQ. The trim removed 5 bases at V and 4 bases at J, leaving 8 bases unmatched. The CDR3 here is CASRATGVRNEKLFF. CDR3 DNA: TGCGCCAGCAGGGCTACAGGGGTCCGTAATGAAAAACTGTTTTTT.

The V and J genes are TRBV4-3 and TRBJ1-1; D not resolved. Between the trimmed V and J ends, which lost 0 bases and 1 base, there was a span of 3 bases. Germline V lookup: CDR1 LGHNA, CDR2 YSLEER. CDR3 length equals 13 residues. The CDR3 DNA is TGCGCCAGCAGCCAAGACAGGAACACTGAAGCTTTCTTT. It is translated as CASSQDRNTEAFF.

V and J are TRBV6-4 and TRBJ2-1, with D perhaps matching TRBD1 (5 bases). The CDR3 has 13 amino acids. CDR1 is MRHNA, CDR2 SNTAGT, per germline. Trimming stripped 2 bases from V and 4 bases from J, with 6 bases between. CDR3 sequence: CASSDQGYNEQFF. The CDR3 nucleotides are TGTGCCAGCAGTGACCAGGGTTACAATGAGCAGTTCTTC.

This sequence joins TRBV27 and TRBJ2-2; TRBD1 matches 9 bases. The length of the CDR3 is 14 residues. The V segment lost 5 bases and the J segment 4 bases; nucleotides outside the gene matches: 2. Germline values: CDR1 MNHEY, CDR2 SMNVEV (reference sequence). The CDR3 loop is CASSATGGTGELFF. In DNA form, the CDR3 reads TGTGCCAGCAGTGCGACAGGGGGCACCGGGGAGCTGTTTTTT.

The rearrangement uses TRBV9 and TRBJ2-1, with D unresolved. V shed 0 bases and J shed 0 bases, with 7 bases lying between them. Germline V gives CDR1 SGDLS, CDR2 YYNGEE. This CDR3 comprises 15 residues. CDR3 protein: CASSVGSGSYNEQFF. CDR3 nucleotides: TGTGCCAGCAGCGTAGGGTCGGGCTCCTACAATGAGCAGTTCTTC.

V and J are TRBV2 and TRBJ2-5; 8 positions agree with TRBD2. There are 12 residues in the CDR3. Germline CDR1 and CDR2: SNHLY and FYNNEI. V lost 10 bases and J lost 8; bases outside the gene matches: 9. For the CDR3, the DNA is TGTGCCACCTCGGGGGGGCCGGGAACCCAGTACTTC. As protein: CATSGGPGTQYF.

The CDR3 here is CASSLNTGYENEQYF. CDR3 bases: TGTGCCAGCAGCCTAAACACAGGGTACGAAAACGAGCAGTACTTC. The genes are TRBV7-2 and TRBJ2-7, with D tentatively TRBD1 (6 bases). The CDR3 contains 15 residues. Per the germline V gene, CDR1 is SGHTA and CDR2 is FQGNSA. V dropped 5 bases and J dropped 5 bases, with 19 bases sitting between them.

This clone is a singleton in its sample. The CDR3 DNA reads TGTGCCAGTAGTAGATCAGGGAACACCGGGGAGCTGTTTTTT. Its translation: CASSRSGNTGELFF. This chain uses TRBV19 with TRBJ2-2; D is ambiguous. Per the germline V gene, CDR1 is LNHDA and CDR2 is SQIVND (reference sequence). The V end lost 4 bases, the J end lost 1 base, and 7 bases lay between the germline ends. There are 14 residues in the CDR3. The full variable domain, completed using reference TRBV19 and TRBJ2-2, is DGGITQSPKYLFRKEGQNVTLSCEQNLNHDAMYWYRQDPGQGLRLIYYSQIVNDFQKGDIAEGYSVSREKKESFPLTVTSAQKNPTAFYLCASSRSGNTGELFFGEGSRLTVL.

The chain combines TRBV30 with TRBJ1-3; D ambiguous. Between the trimmed V and J ends, which lost 0 bases and 4 bases, there was a span of 13 bases. CDR3 length: 15 amino acids. From germline, CDR1 is GTSNPN and CDR2 SVGIG (reference sequence). CDR3 residues: CAWSVFPGSGNTIYF. CDR3 coding DNA: TGTGCCTGGAGTGTATTCCCGGGATCCGGAAACACCATATATTTT.